This TCR beta chain came from a study of blood T cell repertoires in COVID-19 (dated by TCRdb to 2018 to 2020). Broadly, across the study: The collaborator samples originated in the United States, Italy and Spain and spanned the acute and convalescent phases of COVID-19. The prospective study material was composed of cDNA or gDNA derived from T cells, B-cell-depleted T cells, or PBMCs. Deeply sampled blood TCRbeta repertoires from subjects exposed to, actively infected with, or recovered from COVID-19 were included in the dataset. The repertoires were released in a freely available public database meant as a resource for research on the immune response to SARS-CoV-2. The samples were drawn from the first 160 participants of the ongoing ImmuneRACE study and from under 1,500 subjects provided by 6 global collaborators. Nearly every sample came with metadata listing a de-identified subject ID, COVID-19 status, age in years and sex. Where HLA class I and class II types were available, the types were taken from metadata supplied by the sample provider, not from assay-based typing.

General conclusions and limits of the study: The amount of clinical and demographic metadata varied by source and participant and was provided uncurated.

TCRbeta CDR3 regions were amplified from genomic DNA by means of the immunoSEQ Assay, a bias-controlled multiplex PCR. The source study handled its data this way. Nucleated cell counts per sample were estimated from amplification of reference gene primers within the assay. To quantify the absolute abundance of each unique TCRbeta CDR3 rearrangement, sequence reads were collapsed and filtered. Productive Simpson clonality was computed per sample as the square root of Simpson's diversity index over productive rearrangements. This immuneACCESS table, as held by TCRdb, lists in-frame sequences with V and J called but not all clones. Of the missing ones, under half trace to an unresolved V gene in checked studies; the others have no known cause. That table furnishes V, J and clone size, whereas the DNA furnished D and trimming. In this sample the table shows about 94,000 clones, just under 80% of which occur a single time. More than 6% of the sample goes to the ten largest clones.

A note on this clone: It lacks a known antigen. The input lacks base qualities; no much larger clone sits a single base away.

The CDR3 runs 14 amino acids, cysteine and phenylalanine included. Only CDR3 DNA is held: 42 bases, read in frame from base 1. At the junction V is shortened by 4 bases and J by 5 bases; bases outside the gene matches: 3. CDR1 and CDR2, looked up from the germline V gene, are SNHLY and FYNNEI. In Seattle, one collaborating source enrolled patients while the infection was active and tracked those patients longitudinally over the course of disease. Collaborating institutions collected whole blood in K2EDTA tubes following their own protocols. For TCRbeta analysis, collaborator samples were shipped as frozen whole blood, as isolated PBMCs, or as DNA extracted from either sample type.

The receptor's source is a man aged 65-85 years with COVID-19, enrolled during active disease. The V gene is TRBV2 and the J gene is TRBJ2-1; 9 bases in the middle match TRBD2. The sample consisted of peripheral blood. CDR3 region: CASSVSSGNNEQFF. The DNA is TGTGCCAGCAGTGTGTCTAGCGGGAACAATGAGCAGTTCTTC.